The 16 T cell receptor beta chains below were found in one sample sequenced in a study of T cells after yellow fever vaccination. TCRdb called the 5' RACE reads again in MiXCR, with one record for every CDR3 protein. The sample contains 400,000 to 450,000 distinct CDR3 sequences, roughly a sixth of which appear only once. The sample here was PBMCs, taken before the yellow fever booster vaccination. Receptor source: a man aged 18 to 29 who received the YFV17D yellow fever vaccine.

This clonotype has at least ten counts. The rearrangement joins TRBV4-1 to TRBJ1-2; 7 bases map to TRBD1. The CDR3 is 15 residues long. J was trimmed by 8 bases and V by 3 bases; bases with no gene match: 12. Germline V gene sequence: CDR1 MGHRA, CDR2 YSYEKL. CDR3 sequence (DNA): TGCGCCAGCAGCCACCCCTTAGGGGGCGCGAGCGGCTACACCTTC. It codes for CASSHPLGGASGYTF.

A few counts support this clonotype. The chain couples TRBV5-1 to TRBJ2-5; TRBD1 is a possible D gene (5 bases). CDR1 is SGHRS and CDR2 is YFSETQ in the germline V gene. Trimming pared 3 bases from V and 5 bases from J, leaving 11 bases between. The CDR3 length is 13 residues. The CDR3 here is CASSYQGTETQYF. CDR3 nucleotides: TGCGCCAGCAGCTATCAGGGTACGGAGACCCAGTACTTC.

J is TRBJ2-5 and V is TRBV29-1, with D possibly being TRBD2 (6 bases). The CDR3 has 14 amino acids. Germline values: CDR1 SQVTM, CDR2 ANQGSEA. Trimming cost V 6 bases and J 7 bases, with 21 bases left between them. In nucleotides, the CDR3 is TGCAGCGTCGCTCCGGGACTCCTGGCCGGGACCCAGTACTTC. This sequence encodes CSVAPGLLAGTQYF.

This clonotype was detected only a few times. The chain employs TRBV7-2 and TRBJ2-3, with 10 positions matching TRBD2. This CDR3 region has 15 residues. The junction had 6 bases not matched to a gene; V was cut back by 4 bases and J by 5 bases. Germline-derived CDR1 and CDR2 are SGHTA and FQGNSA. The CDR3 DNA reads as TGTGCCAGCAGCTCGGGACTAGCGTGGGGAGATACGCAGTATTTT. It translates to CASSSGLAWGDTQYF.

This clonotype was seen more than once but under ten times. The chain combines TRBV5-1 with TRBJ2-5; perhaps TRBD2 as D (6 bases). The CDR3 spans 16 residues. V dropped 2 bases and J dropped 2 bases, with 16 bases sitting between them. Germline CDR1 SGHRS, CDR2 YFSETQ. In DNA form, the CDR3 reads TGCGCCAGCAGCTTCCAGGTTGGGGGGAGTCAAGAGACCCAGTACTTC. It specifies CASSFQVGGSQETQYF.

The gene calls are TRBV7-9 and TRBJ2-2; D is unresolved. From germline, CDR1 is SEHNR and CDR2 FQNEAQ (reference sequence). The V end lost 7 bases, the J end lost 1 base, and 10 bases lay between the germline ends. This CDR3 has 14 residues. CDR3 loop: CASTSRQNTGELFF. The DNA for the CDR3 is TGTGCCAGCACCTCCCGACAGAACACCGGGGAGCTGTTTTTT. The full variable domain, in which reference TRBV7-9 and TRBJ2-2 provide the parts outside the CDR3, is DTGVSQNPRHKITKRGQNVTFRCDPISEHNRLYWYRQTLGQGPEFLTYFQNEAQLEKSRLLSDRFSAERPKGSFSTLEIQRTEQGDSAMYLCASTSRQNTGELFFGEGSRLTVL.

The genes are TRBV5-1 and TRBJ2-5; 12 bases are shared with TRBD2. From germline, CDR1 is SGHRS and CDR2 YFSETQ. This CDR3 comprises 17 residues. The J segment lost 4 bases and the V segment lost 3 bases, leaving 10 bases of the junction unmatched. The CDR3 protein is CASSWKTTSGGLETQYF. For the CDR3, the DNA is TGCGCCAGCAGCTGGAAAACGACTAGCGGGGGCCTAGAGACCCAGTACTTC.

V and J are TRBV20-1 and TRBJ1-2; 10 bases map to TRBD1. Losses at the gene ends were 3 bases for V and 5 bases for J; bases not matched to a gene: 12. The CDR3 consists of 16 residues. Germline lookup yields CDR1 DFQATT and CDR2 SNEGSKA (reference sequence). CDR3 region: CSASPFGTGASYGYTF. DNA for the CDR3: TGCAGTGCTAGCCCTTTCGGGACAGGGGCATCGTATGGCTACACCTTC.

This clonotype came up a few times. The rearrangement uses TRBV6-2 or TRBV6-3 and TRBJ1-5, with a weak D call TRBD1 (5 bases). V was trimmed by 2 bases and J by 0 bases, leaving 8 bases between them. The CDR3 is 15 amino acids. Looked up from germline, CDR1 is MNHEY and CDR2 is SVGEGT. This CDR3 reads CASSYGGYSNQPQHF. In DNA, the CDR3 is TGTGCCAGCAGTTACGGGGGATATAGCAATCAGCCCCAGCATTTT.

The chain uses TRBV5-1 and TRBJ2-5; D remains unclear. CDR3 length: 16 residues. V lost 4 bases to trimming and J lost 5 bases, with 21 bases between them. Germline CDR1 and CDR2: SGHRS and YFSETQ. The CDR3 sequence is CASSISGRVTHETQYF. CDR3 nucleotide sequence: TGCGCCAGCAGCATATCGGGCCGGGTCACCCATGAGACCCAGTACTTC.

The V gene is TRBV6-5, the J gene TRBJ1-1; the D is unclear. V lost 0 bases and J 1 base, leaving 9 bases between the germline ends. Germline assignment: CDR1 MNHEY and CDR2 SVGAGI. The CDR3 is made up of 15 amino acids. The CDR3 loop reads CASSYSRRPNTEAFF. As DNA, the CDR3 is TGTGCCAGCAGTTACTCGAGGCGGCCGAACACTGAAGCTTTCTTT.

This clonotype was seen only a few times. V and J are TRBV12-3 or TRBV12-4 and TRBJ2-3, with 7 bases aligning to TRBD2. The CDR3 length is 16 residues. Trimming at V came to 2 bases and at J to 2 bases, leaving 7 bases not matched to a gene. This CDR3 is CASSLSSGAVTDTQYF. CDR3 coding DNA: TGTGCCAGCAGTTTATCCAGCGGGGCCGTCACAGATACGCAGTATTTT.

The CDR3 spells CAWSVPGFGSPLHF. In DNA form, the CDR3 reads TGTGCCTGGAGTGTACCTGGTTTTGGTTCACCCCTCCACTTT. The chain employs TRBV30 and TRBJ1-6; D gene uncertain. This CDR3 region has 14 residues. V dropped 0 bases and J dropped 9 bases, with 12 bases sitting between them. CDR1 is GTSNPN and CDR2 is SVGIG in the germline V gene (reference sequence).

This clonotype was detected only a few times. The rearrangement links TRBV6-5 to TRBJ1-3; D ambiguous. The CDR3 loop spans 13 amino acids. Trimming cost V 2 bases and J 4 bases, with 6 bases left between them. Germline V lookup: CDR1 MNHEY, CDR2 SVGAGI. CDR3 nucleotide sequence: TGTGCCAGCAGTTACGTCGAGGGAAACACCATATATTTT. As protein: CASSYVEGNTIYF.

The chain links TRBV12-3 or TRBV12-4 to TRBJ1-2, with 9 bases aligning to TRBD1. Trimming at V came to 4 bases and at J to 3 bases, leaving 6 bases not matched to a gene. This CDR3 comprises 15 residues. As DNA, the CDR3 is TGTGCCAGCAGTTCTCGGGACAGGGTTGACTATGGCTACACCTTC. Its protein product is CASSSRDRVDYGYTF.

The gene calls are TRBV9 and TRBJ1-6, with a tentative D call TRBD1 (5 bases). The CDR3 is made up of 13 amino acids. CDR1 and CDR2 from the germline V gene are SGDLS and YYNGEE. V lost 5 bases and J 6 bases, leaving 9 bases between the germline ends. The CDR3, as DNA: TGTGCCAGCAGTACGGGGCCTAATTCACCCCTCCACTTT. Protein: CASSTGPNSPLHF.